This T cell receptor beta chain comes out of a study of T-cell memory formation after mild COVID-19. The V end lost 0 bases, the J end lost 4 bases, and 10 bases lay between the germline ends. Germline V gene sequence: CDR1 SGHRS, CDR2 YFSETQ. The CDR3 runs to 14 residues. This clonotype was detected only a few times. Its antigen is as yet unknown. TCRdb itself ran the 5' RACE reads through MiXCR, one entry per CDR3 protein. The profile shows a few hundred thousand distinct CDR3 sequences, 8% to 10% of them singletons. General observations from the study: Day 15 to 85 contracting clones showed balanced CD4/CD8; later expanders leaned CD4+.

The sequence was obtained from a man between 18 and 35 years old who had mild COVID-19 (a few samples of this study predate the infection). Cell type and time point are not known. The sample comprised PBMCs or a T cell subset sorted from them (not recorded which). The rearrangement joins TRBV5-1 to TRBJ2-5; D is perhaps TRBD2 (5 bases). The CDR3 protein is CASSLAEGGETQYF. The DNA for the CDR3 is TGCGCCAGCAGCTTGGCCGAGGGCGGAGAGACCCAGTACTTC.